A single sample gave rise to the 2 T cell receptor beta chains below, sequenced in a study of shared clonotypes between healthy human individuals. The assay was immunoSEQ multiplex PCR, and TCRdb's table has in-frame clones only and misses some. The table includes roughly 760,000 clones, around 74% detected once. Sequencing was carried out using memory CD4+ T cells sorted from blood. As to subset: CD45RA-negative fraction. These TCRs come from a woman in her 30s in good health.

The rearrangement joins TRBV28 to TRBJ2-1; a possible D gene is TRBD2 (6 bases). The CDR3 loop spans 14 amino acids. The V and J ends lost 3 bases and 7 bases respectively, with 13 bases between them. Germline CDR1 reads MDHEN; CDR2 reads SYDVKM. CDR3: CASSFAGSRNEQFF. CDR3 bases: TGTGCCAGCAGTTTTGCCGGGAGTAGAAATGAGCAGTTCTTC. Full variable domain (rest looked up from reference TRBV28 and TRBJ2-1): DVKVTQSSRYLVKRTGEKVFLECVQDMDHENMFWYRQDPGLGLRLIYFSYDVKMKEKGDIPEGYSVSREKKERFSLILESASTNQTSMYLCASSFAGSRNEQFFGPGTRLTVL.

The chain is built from TRBV18 and TRBJ1-1; D is unresolved. Per germline, CDR1 KGHSH and CDR2 LQKENI. V dropped 3 bases and J dropped 0 bases, with 11 bases sitting between them. This CDR3 comprises 15 residues. The CDR3 nucleotides read TGTGCCAGCTCACCGAGAGAAAACGTGAACACTGAAGCTTTCTTT. This gives the protein CASSPRENVNTEAFF.